This entry lists 9 T cell receptor beta chains sequenced from one sample in a study of CD8+ T cells in alopecia areata. RNA was isolated and reverse transcribed to cDNA, the sequencing template. Using immunoSEQ multiplex PCR, the repertoire was profiled, and TCRdb retains in-frame clones only, with some absent. The sample includes around 130,000 clones, 45% to 65% seen only once; the top ten take about 4.9%. The input for sequencing was CD4+ T cells sorted from blood, taken at week 0. Every receptor here comes from a human donor with alopecia areata.

This clone has only a few counts. The DNA of the CDR3 is TGTGCCAGCAAGATTAGCGGGGGGACTAACGTGAAGACCCAGTACTTC. Translation gives CASKISGGTNVKTQYF. The V gene is TRBV2, the J gene TRBJ2-5, with 10 bases aligning to TRBD2. This CDR3 contains 16 residues. Germline V gene sequence: CDR1 SNHLY, CDR2 FYNNEI. V trimming: 7 bases; J trimming: 6 bases; junction bases outside the gene matches: 14.

The CDR3 DNA sequence: TGTGCCAGCAGTTCGCTTCGGGATGGGCAGGGCCAGTTCTTC. The encoded protein is CASSSLRDGQGQFF. The rearrangement uses TRBV28 and TRBJ2-1, with D perhaps being TRBD1 or TRBD2 (5 bases each). The germline V gene encodes CDR1 MDHEN and CDR2 SYDVKM. The V end was cut by 4 bases, the J end by 13 bases, with 20 bases between. The CDR3 runs to 14 residues. The entire variable domain, with the rest obtained from reference TRBV28 and TRBJ2-1, is as follows: DVKVTQSSRYLVKRTGEKVFLECVQDMDHENMFWYRQDPGLGLRLIYFSYDVKMKEKGDIPEGYSVSREKKERFSLILESASTNQTSMYLCASSSLRDGQGQFFGPGTRLTVL.

In this sample, this clone turned up a few times. The chain has TRBV6-6 and TRBJ2-5; D unresolved. Germline V CDR1 and CDR2: MNHNY, SVGAGI (reference sequence). The CDR3 totals 13 residues. Trimming shortened V by 4 bases and J by 4 bases, and 10 bases separated the two germline ends. The CDR3 sequence is CASSSSLGETQYF. The CDR3 region has the DNA TGTGCCAGCAGTTCCAGTTTGGGAGAGACCCAGTACTTC.

The rearrangement uses TRBV6-6 and TRBJ1-6; TRBD1 might be the D (5 bases). The V end lost 6 bases, the J end lost 5 bases, and 11 bases lay between the germline ends. This CDR3 spans 14 amino acids. Germline V gene lookup returns CDR1 MNHNY and CDR2 SVGAGI (reference sequence). CDR3 in amino acids: CASRQQVNNSPLHF. CDR3 sequence (DNA): TGTGCCAGCAGGCAACAGGTCAATAATTCACCCCTCCACTTT.

The V and J genes are TRBV4-1 and TRBJ2-5; no clear D gene. Between the trimmed V and J ends, which lost 1 base and 5 bases, there was a span of 11 bases. Germline CDR1 is MGHRA and CDR2 is YSYEKL. The length of the CDR3 is 14 residues. CDR3 amino acids: CASSQAEVSETQYF. The CDR3 DNA reads TGCGCCAGCAGCCAAGCCGAGGTCTCCGAGACCCAGTACTTC.

This clone has only a few counts. The sample has other DNA sequences that encode this CDR3 too. V and J are TRBV9 and TRBJ1-1; TRBD1 might be the D (5 bases). The V and J ends lost 0 bases and 3 bases respectively, with 9 bases between them. The CDR3 totals 14 residues. Germline V lookup: CDR1 SGDLS, CDR2 YYNGEE. CDR3 nucleotides: TGTGCCAGCAGCGTAGGGCAGGGCGACACTGAAGCTTTCTTT. Protein: CASSVGQGDTEAFF.

The gene calls are TRBV9 and TRBJ1-1; D might be TRBD1 (5 bases). CDR3 size: 13 residues. Germline loops: CDR1 SGDLS, CDR2 YYNGEE. V lost 4 bases, J lost 4 bases, and 11 bases lay in between. The CDR3 sequence is CASSTPGPTEAFF. Here the CDR3 DNA reads TGTGCCAGCAGCACACCGGGGCCCACTGAAGCTTTCTTT.

This chain uses TRBV27 with TRBJ2-4, with no clear D. Germline CDR1 is MNHEY and CDR2 is SMNVEV (reference sequence). Trimming took 6 bases from V and 2 from J, leaving 17 bases between them. This CDR3 region has 16 residues. This CDR3 is CASSLRQARTKNIQYF. The CDR3 bases are TGTGCCAGCAGCTTGAGGCAGGCACGTACCAAAAACATTCAGTACTTC.

The CDR3 is CAPPGELFF. DNA of the CDR3: TGTGCCCCCCCCGGGGAGCTGTTTTTT. V is TRBV19 and J is TRBJ2-2; unclear D gene. This CDR3 comprises 9 residues. The germline CDR1 and CDR2 sequences are LNHDA and SQIVND (reference sequence). V lost 11 bases, J lost 6 bases, and 4 bases lay in between.